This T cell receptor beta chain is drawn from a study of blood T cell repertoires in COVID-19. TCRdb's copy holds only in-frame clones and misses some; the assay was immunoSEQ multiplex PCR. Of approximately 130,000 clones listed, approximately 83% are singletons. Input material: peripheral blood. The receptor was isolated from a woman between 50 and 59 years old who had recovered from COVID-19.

The CDR3 spells CASRRAGAYGYTF. In nucleotides, the CDR3 is TGTGCCAGCAGGCGTGCAGGGGCCTATGGCTACACCTTC. The chain is built from TRBV2 and TRBJ1-2; the D gene is possibly TRBD1 (6 bases). Between the trimmed V and J ends, which lost 6 bases and 4 bases, there was a span of 12 bases. Germline V lookup: CDR1 SNHLY, CDR2 FYNNEI. CDR3 length equals 13 residues.